This is a list of T cell receptor beta chains from one sample in a study of blood T cell repertoires in COVID-19. Assay used: immunoSEQ multiplex PCR; TCRdb lists only in-frame clones, some missing. The table has 300,000 to 400,000 clones, approximately 91% seen once. Sequencing was done on a sample of PBMCs or T cells enriched from blood (not recorded which). The receptors here all came from a woman between 25 and 40 years old who had been exposed to COVID-19. CDR3s include the opening cysteine and the closing phenylalanine or tryptophan. A D gene is named only where the DNA matches it firmly. Size is stated for part of the rows, as once, few or many counts, or as a class when the clone is expanded.

size	V	J	D	CDR3	DNA
NA	TRBV27	TRBJ2-4	NA	CASSITGTAQYF	TGTGCCAGCAGTATTACAGGGACGGCGCAGTACTTC
NA	TRBV21-1	TRBJ2-7	NA	CASRDRANEQYF	TGTGCCAGCAGGGACAGGGCAAACGAGCAGTACTTC
NA	TRBV11-2	TRBJ1-1	NA	CASSFRGNTEAFF	TGTGCCAGCAGCTTTCGGGGGAACACTGAAGCTTTCTTT
NA	TRBV2	TRBJ1-2	TRBD1	CASSGGTAGEYGYTF	TGTGCCAGCAGTGGGGGGACAGCTGGTGAATATGGCTACACCTTC
NA	TRBV28	TRBJ1-2	NA	CASRLFSSGYTF	TGTGCCAGCCGACTCTTTTCCTCGGGCTACACCTTC
NA	TRBV7-2	TRBJ2-5	NA	CASSLSFVSSQETQYF	TGTGCCAGCAGTTTAAGCTTCGTCTCGTCTCAAGAGACCCAGTACTTC
NA	TRBV5-1	TRBJ2-1	TRBD1	CASSLDGTDYNEQFF	TGCGCCAGCAGCTTGGACGGGACAGACTACAATGAGCAGTTCTTC
few	TRBV5-1	TRBJ1-2	NA	CASSLASPAGDYGYTF	TGCGCCAGCAGCTTGGCCTCCCCGGCAGGGGACTATGGCTACACCTTC
NA	TRBV7-2	TRBJ2-7	TRBD2	CASSFRTSGGREQYF	TGTGCCAGCAGCTTTCGGACTAGCGGGGGACGGGAGCAGTACTTC
few	TRBV27	TRBJ1-2	TRBD1	CASSLNRDRGLGGYTF	TGTGCCAGCAGTTTAAATAGGGACAGGGGGCTCGGGGGCTACACCTTC
NA	TRBV27	TRBJ1-1	NA	CASSFVPGGNTEAFF	TGTGCCAGCAGTTTTGTTCCTGGAGGGAACACTGAAGCTTTCTTT
NA	TRBV5-1	TRBJ2-3	NA	CASRGNFDTQYF	TGCGCCAGTAGGGGGAACTTCGATACGCAGTATTTT
NA	TRBV20-1	TRBJ2-3	TRBD2	CSASPRSGGARDTQYF	TGCAGTGCTAGTCCCCGTAGCGGGGGGGCCAGAGATACGCAGTATTTT
NA	TRBV18	TRBJ1-2	TRBD1	CASSPRTGDGYTF	TGTGCCAGCTCACCACGGACAGGGGATGGCTACACCTTC
NA	TRBV5-1	TRBJ2-7	TRBD2	CASSPWTSGSSYEQYF	TGCGCCAGCAGCCCGTGGACTAGCGGGAGTTCCTACGAGCAGTACTTC
NA	TRBV4-1	TRBJ1-5	NA	CASSQVGQGGKQPQHF	TGCGCCAGCAGCCAAGTAGGCCAGGGAGGTAAGCAGCCCCAGCATTTT
NA	TRBV7-9	TRBJ1-6	NA	CASSFEANSPLHF	TGTGCCAGCAGCTTCGAAGCGAATTCACCCCTCCACTTT
NA	TRBV2	TRBJ2-1	TRBD2	CASNAFARGSYNEQFF	TGTGCCAGCAATGCTTTCGCGCGGGGGTCCTACAATGAGCAGTTCTTC
NA	TRBV13	TRBJ2-7	NA	CASSLISQREQYF	TGTGCCAGCAGCTTAATCTCCCAGCGCGAGCAGTACTTC
NA	TRBV3-1/TRBV3-2	TRBJ1-1	TRBD1	CASRRQGRKAFF	TGTGCCAGCAGACGACAGGGAAGGAAAGCTTTCTTT
NA	TRBV5-1	TRBJ1-1	NA	CASSLAINTEAFF	TGCGCCAGCAGCTTGGCCATCAACACTGAAGCTTTCTTT
NA	TRBV4-3	TRBJ2-3	NA	CASSQARGSTDTQYF	TGCGCCAGCAGCCAAGCTAGGGGGAGCACAGATACGCAGTATTTT
NA	TRBV6-2/TRBV6-3	TRBJ2-5	TRBD2	CASRYSGGLQETQYF	TGTGCCAGCAGATACAGCGGGGGGCTCCAAGAGACCCAGTACTTC
NA	TRBV5-1	TRBJ2-2	NA	CASSRGQPLVGELFF	TGCGCCAGCAGTAGAGGACAGCCCCTCGTCGGGGAGCTGTTTTTT
NA	TRBV30	TRBJ1-3	TRBD1	CAWDREGGNTIYF	TGTGCCTGGGACAGGGAAGGTGGAAACACCATATATTTT
NA	TRBV2	TRBJ1-2	TRBD1	CASARDRDDYGYTF	TGTGCCAGCGCAAGGGACAGGGATGACTATGGCTACACCTTC
NA	TRBV7-6	TRBJ2-1	TRBD2	CASSFRLAGGEQFF	TGTGCCAGCAGCTTCCGACTAGCGGGGGGTGAGCAGTTCTTC
NA	TRBV20-1	TRBJ2-7	TRBD1	CSATDRVYSYEQYF	TGCAGTGCTACTGACAGGGTCTATTCATACGAGCAGTACTTC
NA	TRBV7-9	TRBJ1-1	TRBD1	CASSSTGLRTEAFF	TGTGCCAGCAGCTCGACAGGGTTGCGCACTGAAGCTTTCTTT
NA	TRBV4-2	TRBJ2-3	TRBD2	CASSQVERGPPFDTQYF	TGTGCCAGCAGCCAAGTAGAGCGGGGGCCCCCTTTTGATACGCAGTATTTT
NA	TRBV18	TRBJ2-7	TRBD1	CASAPGQGAYEQYF	TGTGCCAGCGCACCGGGACAGGGGGCCTACGAGCAGTACTTC
few	TRBV27	TRBJ2-2	NA	CASSLGPGPNTGELFF	TGTGCCAGCAGTTTGGGTCCAGGGCCCAACACCGGGGAGCTGTTTTTT
NA	TRBV7-9	TRBJ2-1	TRBD1	CASSPAGYRGLSYNEQFF	TGTGCCAGCAGCCCGGCAGGGTACAGGGGGCTATCGTACAATGAGCAGTTCTTC
NA	TRBV25-1	TRBJ1-3	NA	CASRDSFSGNTIYF	TGTGCCAGCAGGGACTCATTCTCTGGAAACACCATATATTTT
NA	TRBV5-4	TRBJ2-2	NA	CASSLGLGNTGELFF	TGTGCCAGCAGCCTGGGACTCGGGAACACCGGGGAGCTGTTTTTT
NA	TRBV4-2	TRBJ2-7	TRBD2	CASRNSGGYEQYF	TGTGCCAGCAGGAATTCGGGGGGTTACGAGCAGTACTTC
few	TRBV5-5	TRBJ1-2	TRBD1	CASSLGQGAAGYTF	TGTGCCAGCAGCCTGGGACAGGGGGCGGCTGGCTACACCTTC
NA	TRBV9	TRBJ1-6	NA	CASSVGGGSSYNSPLHF	TGTGCCAGCAGCGTAGGAGGCGGGAGCTCCTATAATTCACCCCTCCACTTT
once	TRBV19	TRBJ2-1	TRBD1	CASSSRTGGGLGEQFF	TGTGCCAGTAGTTCAAGGACAGGGGGGGGTCTGGGTGAGCAGTTCTTC
once	TRBV18	TRBJ1-2	NA	CASCPDRNCGYTF	TGTGCCAGCTGCCCCGACAGGAATTGCGGCTACACCTTC
NA	TRBV3-1/TRBV3-2	TRBJ1-6	NA	CASSLTTAFSPLHF	TGTGCCAGCAGTCTCACGACAGCATTCTCACCCCTCCACTTT
NA	TRBV5-6	TRBJ2-1	TRBD2	CASSLVAGGPYNEQFF	TGTGCCAGCAGCTTGGTTGCGGGGGGGCCCTACAATGAGCAGTTCTTC
NA	TRBV7-8	TRBJ2-5	TRBD1	CASSLAGGGETQYF	TGTGCCAGCAGCTTGGCAGGGGGCGGGGAGACCCAGTACTTC
NA	TRBV27	TRBJ2-5	NA	CASSLSPRGETQYF	TGTGCCAGCAGTTTATCCCCGCGGGGTGAGACCCAGTACTTC
once	TRBV7-2	TRBJ2-3	NA	CASSLGLDPYTDTQYF	TGTGCCAGCAGCTTAGGACTAGATCCGTACACAGATACGCAGTATTTT
NA	TRBV14	TRBJ1-6	TRBD1	CASSLRDRVRVKNSPLHF	TGTGCCAGCAGCCTACGGGACAGGGTGCGCGTGAAAAATTCACCCCTCCACTTT
NA	TRBV7-3	TRBJ2-3	NA	CASSLIGGSTDTQYF	TGTGCCAGCAGCTTAATTGGAGGGAGCACAGATACGCAGTATTTT
NA	TRBV7-2	TRBJ1-1	NA	CASSLASWNTEAFF	TGTGCCAGCAGCTTAGCCTCTTGGAACACTGAAGCTTTCTTT
NA	TRBV3-1/TRBV3-2	TRBJ1-5	TRBD1	CASSQDGLRGPGQPQHF	TGTGCCAGCAGCCAAGATGGTCTGAGGGGGCCCGGTCAGCCCCAGCATTTT
NA	TRBV12-3/TRBV12-4	TRBJ2-2	NA	CASSFGGTGELFF	TGTGCCAGCAGTTTTGGGGGGACCGGGGAGCTGTTTTTT
NA	TRBV5-5	TRBJ1-5	TRBD1	CASSLRSGGGQPQHF	TGTGCCAGCAGCTTGAGGTCAGGGGGTGGCCAGCCCCAGCATTTT